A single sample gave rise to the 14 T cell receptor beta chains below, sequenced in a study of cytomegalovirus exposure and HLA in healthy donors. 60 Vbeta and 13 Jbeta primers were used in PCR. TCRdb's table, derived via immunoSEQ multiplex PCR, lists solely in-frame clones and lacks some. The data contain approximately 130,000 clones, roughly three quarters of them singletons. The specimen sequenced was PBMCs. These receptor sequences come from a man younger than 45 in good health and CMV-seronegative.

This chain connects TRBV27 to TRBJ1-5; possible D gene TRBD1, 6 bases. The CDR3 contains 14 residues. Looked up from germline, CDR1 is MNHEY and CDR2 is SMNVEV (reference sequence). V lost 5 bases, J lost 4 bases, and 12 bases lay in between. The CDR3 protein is CASSVTTGNQPQHF. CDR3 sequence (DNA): TGTGCCAGCAGTGTAACCACAGGGAATCAGCCCCAGCATTTT.

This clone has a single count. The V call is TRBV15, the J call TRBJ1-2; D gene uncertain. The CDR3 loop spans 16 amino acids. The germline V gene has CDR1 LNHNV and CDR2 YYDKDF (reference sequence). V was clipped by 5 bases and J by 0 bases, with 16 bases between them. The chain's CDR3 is CATSRGQRAANYGYTF. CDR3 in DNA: TGTGCCACCAGCCGTGGTCAGCGAGCGGCTAACTATGGCTACACCTTC.

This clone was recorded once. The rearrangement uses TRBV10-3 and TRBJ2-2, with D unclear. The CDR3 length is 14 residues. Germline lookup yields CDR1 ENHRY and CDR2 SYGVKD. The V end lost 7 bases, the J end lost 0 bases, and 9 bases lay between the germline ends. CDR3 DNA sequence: TGTGCCATCAAGGAGAAGTCGAACACCGGGGAGCTGTTTTTT. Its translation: CAIKEKSNTGELFF.

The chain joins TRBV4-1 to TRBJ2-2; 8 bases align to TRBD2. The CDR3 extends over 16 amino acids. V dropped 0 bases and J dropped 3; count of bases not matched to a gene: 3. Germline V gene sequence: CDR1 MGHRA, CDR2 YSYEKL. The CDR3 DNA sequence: TGCGCCAGCAGCCAAGAACCGGGAGGGGACACCGGGGAGCTGTTTTTT. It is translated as CASSQEPGGDTGELFF.

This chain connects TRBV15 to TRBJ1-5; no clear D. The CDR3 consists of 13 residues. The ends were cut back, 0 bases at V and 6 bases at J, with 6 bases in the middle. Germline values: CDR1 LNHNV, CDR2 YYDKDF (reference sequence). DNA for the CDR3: TGTGCCACCAGCAGAGATGAGGCTCAGCCCCAGCATTTT. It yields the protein CATSRDEAQPQHF. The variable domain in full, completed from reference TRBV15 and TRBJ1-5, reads DAMVIQNPRYQVTQFGKPVTLSCSQTLNHNVMYWYQQKSSQAPKLLFHYYDKDFNNEADTPDNFQSRRPNTSFCFLDIRSPGLGDTAMYLCATSRDEAQPQHFGDGTRLSIL.

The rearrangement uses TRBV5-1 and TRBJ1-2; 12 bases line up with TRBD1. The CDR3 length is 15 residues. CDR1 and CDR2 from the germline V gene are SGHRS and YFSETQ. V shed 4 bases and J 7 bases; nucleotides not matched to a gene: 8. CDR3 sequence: CASSGRDRGQGGYTF. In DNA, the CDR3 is TGCGCCAGCAGCGGCCGGGACAGGGGGCAGGGTGGCTACACCTTC.

CDR3 coding DNA: TGTGCCAGCAGAAATTACAACCAGGGGGCAGATACGCAGTATTTT. It specifies CASRNYNQGADTQYF. The V and J genes are TRBV28 and TRBJ2-3; 7 positions agree with TRBD1. This CDR3 spans 15 amino acids. Trimming cost V 6 bases and J 4 bases; bases outside gene matches: 10. CDR1 is MDHEN and CDR2 is SYDVKM in the germline V gene.

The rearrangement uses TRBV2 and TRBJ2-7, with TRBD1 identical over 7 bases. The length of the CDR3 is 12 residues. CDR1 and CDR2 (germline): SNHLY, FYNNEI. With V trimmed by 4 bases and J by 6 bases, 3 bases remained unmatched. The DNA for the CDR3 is TGTGCCAGCAGTGGGACAGGCGGCGAGCAGTACTTC. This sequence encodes CASSGTGGEQYF. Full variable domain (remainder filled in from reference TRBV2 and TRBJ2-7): EPEVTQTPSHQVTQMGQEVILRCVPISNHLYFYWYRQILGQKVEFLVSFYNNEISEKSEIFDDQFSVERPDGSNFTLKIRSTKLEDSAMYFCASSGTGGEQYFGPGTRLTVT.

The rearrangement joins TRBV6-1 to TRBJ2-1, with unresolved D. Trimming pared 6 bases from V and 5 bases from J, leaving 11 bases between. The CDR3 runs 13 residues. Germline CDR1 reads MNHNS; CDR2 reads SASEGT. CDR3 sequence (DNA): TGTGCCAGCAGAACCGACTTAAACAATGAGCAGTTCTTC. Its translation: CASRTDLNNEQFF.

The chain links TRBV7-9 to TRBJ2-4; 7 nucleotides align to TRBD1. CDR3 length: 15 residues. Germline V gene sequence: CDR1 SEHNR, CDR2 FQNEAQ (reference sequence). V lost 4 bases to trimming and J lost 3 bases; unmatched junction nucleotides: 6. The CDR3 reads CASSSQGKGKNIQYF. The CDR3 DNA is TGTGCCAGCAGCTCACAGGGGAAAGGCAAAAACATTCAGTACTTC. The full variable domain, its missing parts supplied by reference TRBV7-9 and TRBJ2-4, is DTGVSQNPRHKITKRGQNVTFRCDPISEHNRLYWYRQTLGQGPEFLTYFQNEAQLEKSRLLSDRFSAERPKGSFSTLEIQRTEQGDSAMYLCASSSQGKGKNIQYFGAGTRLSVL.

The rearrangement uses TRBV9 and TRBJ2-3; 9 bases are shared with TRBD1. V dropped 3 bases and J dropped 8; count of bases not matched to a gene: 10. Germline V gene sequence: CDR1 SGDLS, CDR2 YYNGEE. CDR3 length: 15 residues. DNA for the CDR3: TGTGCCAGCAGCGGCCCCGGGACAGGGATGGTTACGCAGTATTTT. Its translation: CASSGPGTGMVTQYF.

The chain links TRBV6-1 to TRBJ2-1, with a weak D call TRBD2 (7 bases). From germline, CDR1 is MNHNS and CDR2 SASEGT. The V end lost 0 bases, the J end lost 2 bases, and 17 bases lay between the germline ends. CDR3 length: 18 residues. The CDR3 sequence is CASSEAVDSLAAYNEQFF. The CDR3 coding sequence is TGTGCCAGCAGTGAAGCGGTGGACAGCCTAGCGGCCTACAATGAGCAGTTCTTC.

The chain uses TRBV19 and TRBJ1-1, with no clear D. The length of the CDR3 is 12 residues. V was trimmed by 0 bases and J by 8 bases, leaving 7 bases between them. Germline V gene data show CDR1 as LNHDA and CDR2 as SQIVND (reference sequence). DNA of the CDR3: TGTGCCAGTAGTATAGAAGGAGGGGAAGCTTTCTTT. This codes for CASSIEGGEAFF.

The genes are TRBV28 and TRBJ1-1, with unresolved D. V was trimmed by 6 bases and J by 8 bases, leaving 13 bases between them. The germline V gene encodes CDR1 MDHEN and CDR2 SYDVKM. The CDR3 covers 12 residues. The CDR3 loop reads CASSTTAVEAFF. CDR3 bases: TGTGCCAGCAGCACCACCGCAGTGGAAGCTTTCTTT.